These 23 T cell receptor beta chains were sequenced from one sample in a study of OX40 agonist ivuxolimab in advanced cancers. The assay was immunoSEQ multiplex PCR, and TCRdb's table has in-frame clones only and misses some. Of under 100,000 clones in the sample, around 78% were seen once. The sequences come from CD4+ or CD8+ T cells sorted from blood, collected in a trial of the OX40 agonist ivuxolimab. All receptors derive from an adult with an advanced solid tumor such as melanoma, head and neck, liver or kidney cancer.

V gene TRBV9 combines with J gene TRBJ2-3; D may correspond to TRBD1 or TRBD2 (6 bases each). Germline V CDR1 and CDR2: SGDLS, YYNGEE. There are 15 residues in the CDR3. The V gene lost 0 bases and the J gene lost 6 bases, with 14 bases spanning the gap. The CDR3 region has the DNA TGTGCCAGCAGCGTAGCGGGGGCCTCTCGGGATACGCAGTATTTT. Its protein is CASSVAGASRDTQYF.

The chain has TRBV2 and TRBJ2-1; D perhaps matches TRBD1 (6 bases). CDR3 length: 15 amino acids. Germline values: CDR1 SNHLY, CDR2 FYNNEI. V was pared by 2 bases and J by 7 bases, with 15 bases between. CDR3 protein: CASSEWGQGSNEQFF. The CDR3 DNA reads as TGTGCCAGCAGTGAATGGGGGCAGGGGTCGAATGAGCAGTTCTTC.

The rearrangement links TRBV19 to TRBJ1-3, with unresolved D. The germline V gene has CDR1 LNHDA and CDR2 SQIVND (reference sequence). There are 14 residues in the CDR3. The V end lost 4 bases, the J end lost 4 bases, and 11 bases lay between the germline ends. CDR3 loop: CASSRTEWGNTIYF. The CDR3 DNA is TGTGCCAGTAGTAGGACCGAGTGGGGAAACACCATATATTTT.

The rearrangement joins TRBV19 to TRBJ2-3; no definite D call. CDR1 and CDR2 (germline): LNHDA, SQIVND (reference sequence). The CDR3 is made up of 13 amino acids. Trimming left V 5 bases short and J 6 bases short, with 12 bases between. CDR3 loop: CASSRLLHDTQYF. The CDR3 DNA is TGTGCCAGTAGTCGGCTCCTTCACGATACGCAGTATTTT.

This chain uses TRBV7-2 with TRBJ2-7; 8 positions agree with TRBD2. CDR1 is SGHTA and CDR2 is FQGNSA in the germline V gene. The CDR3 is made up of 15 amino acids. The ends lost 4 bases at V and 3 bases at J; junction bases unmatched: 8. CDR3 amino acids: CASSSTGTRLYEQYF. CDR3 nucleotide sequence: TGTGCCAGCAGCTCCACCGGGACTAGGCTCTACGAGCAGTACTTC.

The CDR3 spells CATEDRGGSYEQYF. Here the CDR3 DNA reads TGTGCCACCGAAGACAGGGGGGGCTCCTACGAGCAGTACTTC. The V gene is TRBV19, the J gene TRBJ2-7, with TRBD1 identical over 9 bases. Germline lookup yields CDR1 LNHDA and CDR2 SQIVND (reference sequence). The CDR3 has 14 amino acids. V was pared by 10 bases and J by 0 bases, with 7 bases of the junction left unmatched.

This chain joins TRBV29-1 and TRBJ2-7, with a weak D call TRBD2 (6 bases). Per the germline V gene, CDR1 is SQVTM and CDR2 is ANQGSEA. The length of the CDR3 is 14 residues. Between the trimmed V and J ends, which lost 4 bases and 6 bases, there was a span of 19 bases. The DNA for the CDR3 is TGCAGCGTTGTGTCCGGGGGAACCGGTGGCGAGCAGTACTTC. Its protein product is CSVVSGGTGGEQYF.

The chain employs TRBV21-1 and TRBJ1-2. TRBV21-1 is a pseudogene. CDR3 size: 14 residues. CDR3 in amino acids: CASSTGEINYGYTF. CDR3 sequence (DNA): TGTGCCAGCAGCACGGGTGAGATAAACTATGGCTACACCTTC.

The chain couples TRBV7-2 to TRBJ2-7, with 8 nucleotides matching TRBD1. Germline trimming cut 5 bases from V and 2 bases from J; bases unmatched to any gene: 17. The CDR3 has 18 amino acids. Germline CDR1 is SGHTA and CDR2 is FQGNSA. CDR3 sequence (DNA): TGTGCCAGCAGCAAACCACGAGGACAGGGTGCTAGAGCCTACGAGCAGTACTTC. It is translated as CASSKPRGQGARAYEQYF.

This clone occurred a few times. This chain connects TRBV9 to TRBJ2-3, with 8 bases that match TRBD2. V lost 3 bases to trimming and J lost 4 bases; unmatched junction nucleotides: 4. CDR3 size: 14 residues. Per germline, CDR1 SGDLS and CDR2 YYNGEE. This CDR3 is CASSAGLVPDTQYF. The CDR3 nucleotides read TGTGCCAGCAGCGCGGGACTAGTCCCAGATACGCAGTATTTT.

The J gene is TRBJ1-2, the V gene TRBV4-3; TRBD1 is a possible D gene (6 bases). The V end was cut by 0 bases, the J end by 3 bases, with 17 bases between. Germline V CDR1 and CDR2: LGHNA, YSLEER. The CDR3 has 17 residues. CDR3 sequence: CASSQDRARGLDYGYTF. CDR3 DNA sequence: TGCGCCAGCAGCCAAGATCGGGCCCGGGGGCTCGACTATGGCTACACCTTC.

This sequence joins TRBV7-2 and TRBJ1-2, with a possible D match to TRBD1 (5 bases). The CDR3 totals 14 residues. Germline loops: CDR1 SGHTA, CDR2 FQGNSA. V was shortened by 5 bases and J by 6 bases, with 16 bases between the two germline ends. In DNA form, the CDR3 reads TGTGCCAGCAGCACGATGGTGCAGGGAGATGGCTACACCTTC. Translated, it gives CASSTMVQGDGYTF. Looking up the rest from reference TRBV7-2 and TRBJ1-2 gives the full variable domain: GAGVSQSPSNKVTEKGKDVELRCDPISGHTALYWYRQSLGQGLEFLIYFQGNSAPDKSGLPSDRFSAERTGGSVSTLTIQRTQQEDSAVYLCASSTMVQGDGYTFGSGTRLTVV.

This clone was picked up one time. This chain joins TRBV6-5 and TRBJ2-2; 7 nucleotides line up with TRBD2. Per germline, CDR1 MNHEY and CDR2 SVGAGI. The CDR3 is made up of 15 amino acids. After removal of 4 bases from V and 4 bases from J, the junction contained 6 bases not matched to a gene. The CDR3 sequence: CASSSGGLGTGELFF. The CDR3 region has the DNA TGTGCCAGCAGTTCGGGGGGACTGGGCACCGGGGAGCTGTTTTTT.

The rearrangement links TRBV19 to TRBJ2-7; 7 bases align to TRBD1. The CDR3 extends over 14 amino acids. V shed 6 bases, J shed 4 bases, and the junction held 9 bases outside the gene matches. Germline V gene data show CDR1 as LNHDA and CDR2 as SQIVND (reference sequence). The CDR3 reads CASSSGTAYYEQYF. CDR3 in DNA: TGTGCCAGTAGCTCCGGGACAGCTTATTACGAGCAGTACTTC.

V and J are TRBV18 and TRBJ2-7; D is possibly TRBD2 (5 bases). The V gene lost 3 bases and the J gene lost 6 bases, with 12 bases spanning the gap. The length of the CDR3 is 13 residues. The germline CDR1 and CDR2 sequences are KGHSH and LQKENI. The CDR3 sequence: CASSPTDGGEQYF. The DNA of the CDR3 is TGTGCCAGCTCACCTACGGACGGAGGCGAGCAGTACTTC.

This chain connects TRBV7-2 to TRBJ2-7; D might be TRBD1 or TRBD2, each matching 5 bases. The CDR3 loop spans 13 amino acids. Trimming took 4 bases from V and 2 from J, leaving 9 bases between them. Germline-derived CDR1 and CDR2 are SGHTA and FQGNSA. In nucleotides, the CDR3 is TGTGCCAGCAGCTCGGGGCTTACCTACGAGCAGTACTTC. This gives the protein CASSSGLTYEQYF.

This clone has a single count. The V and J genes are TRBV18 and TRBJ2-7; 9 bases agree with TRBD1. Germline-derived CDR1 and CDR2 are KGHSH and LQKENI. The V gene end was trimmed by 5 bases and the J gene end by 4 bases; junction bases not matched to a gene: 6. This CDR3 has 14 amino acids. The CDR3 sequence: CASSLGQGEYEQYF. The CDR3 DNA reads as TGTGCCAGCTCATTGGGACAGGGCGAATACGAGCAGTACTTC.

The gene calls are TRBV19 and TRBJ1-1, with D perhaps matching TRBD1 (5 bases). The V gene lost 4 bases and the J gene lost 5 bases, with 17 bases spanning the gap. Germline-derived CDR1 and CDR2 are LNHDA and SQIVND (reference sequence). This CDR3 is 15 amino acids long. The CDR3 reads CASSTLGGWGTEAFF. The CDR3 DNA reads as TGTGCCAGTAGTACCCTCGGGGGGTGGGGGACTGAAGCTTTCTTT.

The V gene is TRBV7-9, the J gene TRBJ2-5; 10 nucleotides align to TRBD1. CDR3 length: 16 amino acids. Germline V gene data show CDR1 as SEHNR and CDR2 as FQNEAQ (reference sequence). V lost 1 base to trimming and J lost 4 bases; unmatched junction nucleotides: 6. CDR3 coding DNA: TGTGCCAGCAGCTTAGAGTTGGGGACAGGGGTAGAGACCCAGTACTTC. As protein: CASSLELGTGVETQYF.

For the CDR3, the DNA is TGTGCCAGCAGCCCCGGGGGACAGGGCTACGAGCAGTACTTC. Protein product: CASSPGGQGYEQYF. The J gene is TRBJ2-7, the V gene TRBV7-6; 9 nucleotides line up with TRBD1. V lost 5 bases and J lost 3; bases outside the gene matches: 5. CDR1 and CDR2 from the germline V gene are SGHVS and FNYEAQ. The CDR3 spans 14 residues.

The chain is built from TRBV7-8 and TRBJ1-5, with D hard to call. The germline gives CDR1 SGHVS, CDR2 FQNEAQ. The V end was cut by 0 bases, the J end by 2 bases, with 5 bases between. The CDR3 is made up of 14 amino acids. CDR3 DNA sequence: TGTGCCAGCAGCTTAGCGGACGGCAATCAGCCCCAGCATTTT. This translates into CASSLADGNQPQHF.

The chain couples TRBV6-1 to TRBJ2-3; TRBD1 is a possible D gene (6 bases). The CDR3 runs 13 residues. V was shortened by 8 bases and J by 2 bases, with 11 bases between the two germline ends. CDR1 is MNHNS, CDR2 SASEGT, per germline. In nucleotides, the CDR3 is TGTGCCAGCCTACAGGGAGACACAGATACGCAGTATTTT. Translation: CASLQGDTDTQYF.

The chain couples TRBV5-4 to TRBJ1-2; D is perhaps TRBD1 (5 bases). The V and J ends lost 1 base and 4 bases respectively, with 11 bases between them. Germline values: CDR1 SGHNT, CDR2 YYREEE (reference sequence). The CDR3 consists of 14 residues. The CDR3 here is CASSLPKDSYGYTF. CDR3 nucleotide sequence: TGTGCCAGCAGCTTGCCCAAAGACAGCTATGGCTACACCTTC.